One sample yielded the 30 T cell receptor beta chains listed below, sequenced in a study of regulatory T cells in long-lasting Graves disease. Relying on iRepertoire HTBI primers and Arm-PCR of CDR3 regions, the team built TCR beta libraries. TCRdb re-analysed the multiplex PCR reads in MiXCR, keeping a single row per CDR3 protein. The sample has some 430,000 distinct CDR3 sequences, 20% to 25% seen once. Time point meaning: persistent/refractory GD, antithyroid drugs over 5 years with positive TRAb. Isolated PBMC RNA provided the starting material for the TCR library. The sample consisted of peripheral blood mononuclear cells (PBMCs), taken when the disease was refractory, from a patient treated with antithyroid drugs. The receptors originated from a female donor with Graves disease.

The sample holds many counts of this clonotype. This chain uses TRBV24-1 with TRBJ1-2, with D possibly matching TRBD1 (6 bases). The CDR3 has 14 amino acids. V dropped 3 bases and J dropped 2 bases, with 9 bases sitting between them. Germline CDR1 and CDR2: KGHDR and SFDVKD. The CDR3 sequence is CATSDPTGNYGYTF. DNA for the CDR3: TGTGCCACCAGTGATCCGACAGGAAACTATGGCTACACCTTC.

The rearrangement joins TRBV29-1 to TRBJ1-2; D is possibly TRBD1 (5 bases). Germline V CDR1 and CDR2: SQVTM, ANQGSEA. The V gene lost 6 bases and the J gene lost 4 bases, with 15 bases spanning the gap. This CDR3 is built from 13 residues. CDR3 amino acids: CSVTSWGVYGYTF. As DNA, the CDR3 is TGCAGCGTCACCTCCTGGGGGGTCTATGGCTACACCTTC. The full variable domain, in which reference TRBV29-1 and TRBJ1-2 provide the parts outside the CDR3, is SAVISQKPSRDICQRGTSLTIQCQVDSQVTMMFWYRQQPGQSLTLIATANQGSEATYESGFVIDKFPISRPNLTFSTLTVSNMSPEDSSIYLCSVTSWGVYGYTFGSGTRLTVV.

As regards this clonotype: Since a much larger clone is just one base distant, this may be a read error. The V call is TRBV6-5, the J call TRBJ1-1; D is undetermined. Per germline, CDR1 MNHEY and CDR2 SVGAGI. The CDR3 is made up of 13 amino acids. Here the CDR3 DNA reads TGTGCCAGCAGTTACCTGAGGACGGACGAAGCTTCCTTT. Amino acid sequence: CASSYLRTDEASF.

This clonotype showed up just a few times. The chain uses TRBV27 and TRBJ1-3; TRBD1 might be the D (5 bases). In germline, CDR1 is MNHEY, CDR2 SMNVEV (reference sequence). The CDR3 has 18 amino acids. Trimming removed 5 bases at V and 2 bases at J, with 22 bases between. Here the CDR3 reads CASSLRGSGPLAGNTIYF. The DNA of the CDR3 is TGTGCCAGCAGTCTAAGGGGTTCAGGACCTCTCGCTGGAAACACCATATATTTT.

The chain joins TRBV5-6 to TRBJ1-2; D is perhaps TRBD1 (5 bases). The CDR3 spans 13 residues. Between the trimmed V and J ends, which lost 4 bases and 6 bases, there was a span of 13 bases. Germline CDR1 is SGHDT and CDR2 is YYEEEE. CDR3 sequence (DNA): TGTGCCAGCAGCCCCGAGACAGAGAATGGCTACACCTTC. Its protein product is CASSPETENGYTF.

This clonotype was observed at least ten times. This chain connects TRBV19 to TRBJ1-5; D gene ambiguous. The V gene lost 8 bases and the J gene lost 4 bases, with 18 bases spanning the gap. The germline V gene has CDR1 LNHDA and CDR2 SQIVND (reference sequence). The CDR3 is 15 residues long. The CDR3 DNA follows: TGTGCCAGTCTTAGGGAGCACAATCTAAATCAGCCCCAGCATTTT. Protein product: CASLREHNLNQPQHF.

The gene calls are TRBV4-1 and TRBJ1-6; D uncertain. The CDR3 runs to 18 residues. CDR1 MGHRA and CDR2 YSYEKL come from the germline V gene. V lost 0 bases, J lost 0 bases, and 12 bases lay in between. The CDR3 DNA follows: TGCGCCAGCAGCCAAGACTGGTCGACGAGCTCCTATAATTCACCCCTCCACTTT. It codes for CASSQDWSTSSYNSPLHF.

This clonotype was found a few times. The V and J genes are TRBV6-1 and TRBJ1-6, with D maybe TRBD1 (6 bases). In germline, CDR1 is MNHNS, CDR2 SASEGT. V lost 7 bases, J lost 12 bases, and 16 bases lay in between. The CDR3 has 13 amino acids. The CDR3 DNA reads TGTGCCAGCATTGCGACAGGAATGGGACCCCTCCACTTT. Translating gives CASIATGMGPLHF.

The gene calls are TRBV7-9 and TRBJ2-7; D may be TRBD2 (5 bases). V dropped 7 bases and J dropped 3 bases, with 13 bases sitting between them. Germline V gene data show CDR1 as SEHNR and CDR2 as FQNEAQ (reference sequence). The CDR3 has 13 residues. The CDR3: CASIGLGSYEQYF. CDR3 coding DNA: TGTGCCAGCATCGGGCTTGGGAGCTACGAGCAGTACTTC.

This clonotype was observed a handful of times. The J gene is TRBJ1-1, the V gene TRBV6-5, with D unclear. V shed 0 bases and J shed 1 base, with 9 bases lying between them. CDR1 MNHEY and CDR2 SVGAGI come from the germline V gene. The CDR3 length is 15 residues. The CDR3 is CASSYSRPPNTEAFF. The CDR3 DNA reads as TGTGCCAGCAGTTACTCTCGGCCCCCGAACACTGAAGCTTTCTTT.

This clonotype was counted many times. The chain employs TRBV2 and TRBJ1-1; TRBD1 might be the D (5 bases). Per germline, CDR1 SNHLY and CDR2 FYNNEI. Trimming shortened V by 8 bases and J by 6 bases, and 16 bases separated the two germline ends. This CDR3 contains 13 residues. Written as DNA, the CDR3 is TGTGCCAGCGTGGGGGGGTCAGGCGCTGAAGCTTTCTTT. Amino acid sequence: CASVGGSGAEAFF. Based on the CDR3 plus reference TRBV2 and TRBJ1-1, the full variable domain is EPEVTQTPSHQVTQMGQEVILRCVPISNHLYFYWYRQILGQKVEFLVSFYNNEISEKSEIFDDQFSVERPDGSNFTLKIRSTKLEDSAMYFCASVGGSGAEAFFGQGTRLTVV.

The rearrangement links TRBV3-1 to TRBJ2-2; D is unresolved. Trimming shortened V by 1 base and J by 5 bases, and 8 bases separated the two germline ends. The V gene's germline CDR1 is LGHDT and CDR2 YNNKEL (reference sequence). This CDR3 is built from 14 residues. Here the CDR3 reads CASSQVIVTGELFF. The CDR3 nucleotides read TGTGCCAGCAGCCAAGTGATTGTGACCGGGGAGCTGTTTTTT.

This sequence joins TRBV20-1 and TRBJ1-6, with D possibly matching TRBD1 (6 bases). The CDR3 sequence is 14 residues long. Trimming stripped 6 bases from V and 6 bases from J, with 15 bases between. Per germline, CDR1 DFQATT and CDR2 SNEGSKA (reference sequence). DNA of the CDR3: TGCAGTGCCCCCGGGGAACAGGGTAATTCACCCCTCCACTTT. Translating it yields CSAPGEQGNSPLHF.

This clonotype was found many times. This rearrangement joins TRBV28 to TRBJ1-5; tentative D call: TRBD1 (6 bases). CDR3 length: 15 residues. Between the trimmed V and J ends, which lost 5 bases and 11 bases, there was a span of 22 bases. CDR1 MDHEN and CDR2 SYDVKM come from the germline V gene. The chain's CDR3 is CASSIAGARSWAQHF. CDR3 DNA: TGTGCCAGCAGTATAGCAGGGGCCCGTTCTTGGGCCCAGCATTTT.

This clonotype came up a few times. The chain links TRBV4-1 to TRBJ2-1; TRBD2 is a possible D gene (5 bases). The J call is uncertain, as TRBJ2-5 better fits the DNA end. The CDR3 consists of 16 residues. Per the germline V gene, CDR1 is MGHRA and CDR2 is YSYEKL. CDR3 DNA: TGCGCCAGCAGCCAAGCAATTTACAGTCAGTCCGGGGCCCAGTACTTC. This translates into CASSQAIYSQSGAQYF.

The CDR3 region has the DNA TGTGCCAGCAGCTCTATGGGCGGCGGAGAGACCCAGTACTTC. As protein: CASSSMGGGETQYF. The chain recombines TRBV7-9 with TRBJ2-5; D ambiguous. The CDR3 consists of 14 residues. The ends were cut back, 4 bases at V and 4 bases at J, with 13 bases in the middle. CDR1 is SEHNR, CDR2 FQNEAQ, per germline (reference sequence).

The sample holds a few counts of this clonotype. The chain joins TRBV7-9 to TRBJ1-6; tentatively, D is TRBD1 (6 bases). The CDR3 loop spans 15 amino acids. Trimming removed 6 bases from V and 5 bases from J, with 14 bases in between. Germline lookup yields CDR1 SEHNR and CDR2 FQNEAQ (reference sequence). CDR3 coding DNA: TGTGCCAGCAGGCCGGGGGCAGGCGATAATTCACCCCTCCACTTT. This gives the protein CASRPGAGDNSPLHF.

Of note for this clonotype: A much bigger clone sits one base away, suggesting this may be a read error. The chain is built from TRBV28 and TRBJ2-7; D tentatively reads TRBD1 or TRBD2 (5 bases each). This CDR3 spans 13 amino acids. V shed 6 bases and J shed 6 bases, with 15 bases lying between them. Germline lookup yields CDR1 MDHEN and CDR2 SYDVKM. The CDR3 protein is CASRFGTQPEQYF. The CDR3 bases are TGTGCCAGCAGGTTTGGGACCCAGCCCGAGCAGTACTTC.

V is TRBV24-1 and J is TRBJ2-2; 8 bases align to TRBD1. With V trimmed by 1 base and J by 0 bases, 6 bases remained unmatched. Germline V gene lookup returns CDR1 KGHDR and CDR2 SFDVKD. The CDR3 has 18 residues. The CDR3 region is CATSDFSLQGANTGELFF. DNA for the CDR3: TGTGCCACCAGTGATTTCTCTCTACAGGGGGCGAACACCGGGGAGCTGTTTTTT.

This clonotype came up a few times. DNA for the CDR3: TGTGCCAGCAGTTTAGCGCCTCTGGGGCGGTCCCTCATTAATTCACCCCTCCACTTT. Its translation is CASSLAPLGRSLINSPLHF. J is TRBJ1-6 and V is TRBV12-3 or TRBV12-4; D may be TRBD1 (5 bases). CDR3 length equals 19 residues. Deletions cut 0 bases from V and 6 bases from J, with 21 bases between.

In this sample, this clonotype turned up many times. The rearrangement uses TRBV27 and TRBJ2-5, with D unresolved. Trimming removed 6 bases from V and 5 bases from J, with 7 bases in between. CDR1 MNHEY and CDR2 SMNVEV come from the germline V gene (reference sequence). This CDR3 comprises 11 residues. As DNA, the CDR3 is TGTGCCAGCAGCAACGGGGAGACCCAGTACTTC. Protein: CASSNGETQYF.

This clonotype was detected a few times. The chain combines TRBV13 with TRBJ1-3, with a possible D match to TRBD1 (6 bases). CDR3 length: 15 residues. CDR1 is PRHDT, CDR2 FYEKMQ, per germline (reference sequence). Trimming took off 5 bases at V and 2 bases at J, with 13 bases between the two ends. CDR3 amino acids: CASSIRGGAGNTIYF. The DNA for the CDR3 is TGTGCCAGCAGCATTAGAGGGGGAGCTGGAAACACCATATATTTT.

This clonotype was detected a few times. The chain is built from TRBV27 and TRBJ2-7; no clear D gene. CDR1 is MNHEY and CDR2 is SMNVEV in the germline V gene (reference sequence). CDR3 length equals 16 residues. V gave up 5 bases and J gave up 1 base, with 18 bases separating them. This CDR3 is CASSLLGPSTSYEQYF. DNA of the CDR3: TGTGCCAGCAGTCTACTCGGCCCCTCCACATCCTACGAGCAGTACTTC.

This chain joins TRBV5-6 and TRBJ2-7; 8 positions agree with TRBD2. V lost 0 bases and J lost 3; bases outside the gene matches: 2. The CDR3 totals 14 residues. Germline-derived CDR1 and CDR2 are SGHDT and YYEEEE. DNA of the CDR3: TGTGCCAGCAGCTTGGGACTAGCGTTCTACGAGCAGTACTTC. This codes for CASSLGLAFYEQYF.

The rearrangement uses TRBV10-3 and TRBJ1-2; TRBD1 matches 12 bases. CDR1 and CDR2 from the germline V gene are ENHRY and SYGVKD. The CDR3 is 17 residues long. The junction had 10 bases not matched to a gene; V was cut back by 4 bases and J by 4 bases. This chain's CDR3 is CAISVQVGTGGVYGYTF. The CDR3, as DNA: TGTGCCATCAGTGTGCAAGTTGGGACAGGGGGCGTCTATGGCTACACCTTC.

This clonotype was picked up a small number of times. A much more abundant neighbour one base away suggests this may be a read error. Because the CDR3 is missing its conserved closing phenylalanine or tryptophan, this is likely a read error. The chain has TRBV12-3 or TRBV12-4 and TRBJ2-7, with D maybe TRBD1 (5 bases). The CDR3 length is 13 residues. Trimming removed 6 bases at V and 1 base at J, with 10 bases between. CDR3 sequence reads: CASRVTDSYEQYL. The CDR3 DNA reads as TGTGCCAGCAGAGTGACAGATTCCTACGAGCAGTACCTC.

Comments on this clonotype: A much larger clone is a single base away; this may be a read error. The chain links TRBV28 to TRBJ2-2; D call uncertain. The CDR3 loop spans 16 amino acids. Germline CDR1 MDHEN, CDR2 SYDVKM. V dropped 2 bases and J dropped 4 bases, with 14 bases sitting between them. The CDR3 here is CASSLTGNASTGELFF. The CDR3 DNA sequence: TGTGCCAGCAGTTTAACTGGTAACGCGAGCACCGGGGAGCTGTTTTTT.

Written as DNA, the CDR3 is TGTGCCAGCAGCGTAGGGGTCCAGGTCACAGATACGCAGTATTTT. Translated: CASSVGVQVTDTQYF. J is TRBJ2-3 and V is TRBV9; no definite D call. This CDR3 has 15 residues. V lost 0 bases, J lost 2 bases, and 10 bases lay in between. Germline V gene data show CDR1 as SGDLS and CDR2 as YYNGEE. The complete variable domain, with remaining parts taken from reference TRBV9 and TRBJ2-3, reads DSGVTQTPKHLITATGQRVTLRCSPRSGDLSVYWYQQSLDQGLQFLIQYYNGEERAKGNILERFSAQQFPDLHSELNLSSLELGDSALYFCASSVGVQVTDTQYFGPGTRLTVL.

This clonotype was seen a few times. The gene calls are TRBV9 and TRBJ2-2, with D possibly being TRBD2 (6 bases). Germline-derived CDR1 and CDR2 are SGDLS and YYNGEE. V lost 0 bases, J lost 4 bases, and 10 bases lay in between. This CDR3 is built from 15 residues. CDR3 coding DNA: TGTGCCAGCAGCGTAGTCGCGGGGCCCACCGGGGAGCTGTTTTTT. This sequence encodes CASSVVAGPTGELFF.

The chain has TRBV30 and TRBJ2-1; D gene uncertain. The germline gives CDR1 GTSNPN, CDR2 SVGIG (reference sequence). There are 15 residues in the CDR3. The V and J ends lost 5 bases and 1 base respectively, with 15 bases between them. CDR3 region: CAWLGVGRSYNEQFF. Here the CDR3 DNA reads TGTGCCTGGCTTGGGGTAGGCAGGTCCTACAATGAGCAGTTCTTC. Full variable domain (missing parts from reference TRBV30 and TRBJ2-1): SQTIHQWPATLVQPVGSPLSLECTVEGTSNPNLYWYRQAAGRGLQLLFYSVGIGQISSEVPQNLSASRPQDRQFILSSKKLLLSDSGFYLCAWLGVGRSYNEQFFGPGTRLTVL.